This T cell receptor beta chain was found in a study of shared clonotypes between healthy human individuals. Notes on the study in general: Compared with memory subsets, naive subsets generally had larger estimated richness. Expectations were that clonotype sharing among donors would be affected by sequencing depth.

The germline V gene encodes CDR1 SGHRS and CDR2 YFSETQ. This CDR3 contains 14 residues. The germline V and J ends were trimmed by 4 bases and 1 base, with 11 bases remaining between them. Clones were read by immunoSEQ multiplex PCR, and TCRdb kept only the in-frame ones, dropping some. The sample contains about 2.4 million clones, 90% to 95% of which appear only once. A word on this clone: Its antigen is not known.

The source is a man younger than 30 in good health. Some clones in this sample may be carry-over from other donors' samples. Specimen: naive CD4+ T cells from PBMCs. The subset: CD45RA+ positively selected. This sequence joins TRBV5-1 and TRBJ1-1; the D gene is possibly TRBD1 (5 bases). In DNA, the CDR3 is TGCGCCAGCAGCCCCGGGACTTCGAACACTGAAGCTTTCTTT. It encodes CASSPGTSNTEAFF. The full variable domain, rest sourced from reference TRBV5-1 and TRBJ1-1, is KAGVTQTPRYLIKTRGQQVTLSCSPISGHRSVSWYQQTPGQGLQFLFEYFSETQRNKGNFPGRFSGRQFSNSRSEMNVSTLELGDSALYLCASSPGTSNTEAFFGQGTRLTVV.